This TCR beta chain originates from a study of Ad26.COV2.S vaccination and SARS-CoV-2 variants. Study-level results: From the TCR breadth and depth analyses, total T cell responses may have been underestimated. Reports say spike-specific CD8+ and CD4+ T cell responses covered substantial breadth after vaccination.

The treatment denotes: 15 to 20 received Ad26.COV2.S at low or high dose, single or two shots; about 5 received placebo; per-sample allocation not given. Samples were taken on day 63 after the first vaccine or placebo injection. The individual, an adult aged 18-55 years, was a donor in Boston. Germline trimming cut 2 bases from V and 2 bases from J; bases unmatched to any gene: 1. CDR3 length: 15 amino acids. CDR1 is MNHEY, CDR2 SVGAGI, per germline. Only in-frame clones appear in the TCRdb table, and some are missing; sequencing was by immunoSEQ multiplex PCR. The sample has roughly 680,000 clones, roughly 90% seen once; the top ten hold about 1.5%. Note on this clone: Its target is unknown.

The specimen was peripheral blood, collected in a trial of Ad26.COV2.S vaccine versus placebo. This chain uses TRBV6-5 with TRBJ2-5, with 11 bases identical to TRBD2. The receptor comes from a person aged 18-60 years who received the Ad26.COV2.S COVID-19 vaccine or a placebo. Here the CDR3 reads CASSYLAGGQETQYF. CDR3 sequence (DNA): TGTGCCAGCAGTTACCTAGCGGGGGGACAAGAGACCCAGTACTTC.